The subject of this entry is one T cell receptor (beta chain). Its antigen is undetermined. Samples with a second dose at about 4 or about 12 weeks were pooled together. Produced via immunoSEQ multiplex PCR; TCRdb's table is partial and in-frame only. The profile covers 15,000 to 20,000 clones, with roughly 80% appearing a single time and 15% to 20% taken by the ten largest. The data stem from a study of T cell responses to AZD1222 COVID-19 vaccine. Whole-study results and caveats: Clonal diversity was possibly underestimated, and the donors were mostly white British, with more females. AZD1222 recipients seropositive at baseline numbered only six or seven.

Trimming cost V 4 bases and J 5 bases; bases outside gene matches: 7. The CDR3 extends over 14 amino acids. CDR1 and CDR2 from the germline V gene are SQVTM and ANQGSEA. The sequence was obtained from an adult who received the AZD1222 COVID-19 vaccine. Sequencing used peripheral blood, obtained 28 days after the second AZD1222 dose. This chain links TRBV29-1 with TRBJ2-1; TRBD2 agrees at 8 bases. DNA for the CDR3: TGCAGCGTTGCGGGAGGGGGTTTCAACAATGAGCAGTTCTTC. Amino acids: CSVAGGGFNNEQFF.